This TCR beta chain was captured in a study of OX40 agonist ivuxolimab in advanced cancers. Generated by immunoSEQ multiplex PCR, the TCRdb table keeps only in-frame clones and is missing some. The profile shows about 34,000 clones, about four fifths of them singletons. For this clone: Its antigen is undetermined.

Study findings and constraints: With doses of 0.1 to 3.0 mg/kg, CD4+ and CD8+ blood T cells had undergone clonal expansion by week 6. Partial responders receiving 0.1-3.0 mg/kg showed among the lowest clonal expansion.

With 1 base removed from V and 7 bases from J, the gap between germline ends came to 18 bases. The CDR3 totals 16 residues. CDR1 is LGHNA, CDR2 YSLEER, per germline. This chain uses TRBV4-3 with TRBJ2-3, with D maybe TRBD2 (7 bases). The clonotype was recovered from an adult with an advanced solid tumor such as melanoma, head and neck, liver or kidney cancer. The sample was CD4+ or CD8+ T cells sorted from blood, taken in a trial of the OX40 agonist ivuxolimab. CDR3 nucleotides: TGCGCCAGCAGCCAAGTTGGGCGGGGGCTTGCAAATACGCAGTATTTT. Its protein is CASSQVGRGLANTQYF.